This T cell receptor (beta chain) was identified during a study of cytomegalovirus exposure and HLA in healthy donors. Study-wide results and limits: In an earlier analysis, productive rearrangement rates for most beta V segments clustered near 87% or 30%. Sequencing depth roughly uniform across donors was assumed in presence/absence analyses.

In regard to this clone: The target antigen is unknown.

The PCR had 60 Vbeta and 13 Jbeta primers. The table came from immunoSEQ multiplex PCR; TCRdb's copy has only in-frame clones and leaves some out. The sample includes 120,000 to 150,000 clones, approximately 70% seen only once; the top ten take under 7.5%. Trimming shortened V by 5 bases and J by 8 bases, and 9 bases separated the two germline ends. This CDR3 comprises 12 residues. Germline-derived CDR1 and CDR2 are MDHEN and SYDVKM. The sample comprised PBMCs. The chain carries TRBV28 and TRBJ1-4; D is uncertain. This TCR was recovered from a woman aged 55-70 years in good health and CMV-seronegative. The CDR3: CASSPPREKLFF. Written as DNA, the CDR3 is TGTGCCAGCAGTCCCCCGCGGGAAAAACTGTTTTTT.